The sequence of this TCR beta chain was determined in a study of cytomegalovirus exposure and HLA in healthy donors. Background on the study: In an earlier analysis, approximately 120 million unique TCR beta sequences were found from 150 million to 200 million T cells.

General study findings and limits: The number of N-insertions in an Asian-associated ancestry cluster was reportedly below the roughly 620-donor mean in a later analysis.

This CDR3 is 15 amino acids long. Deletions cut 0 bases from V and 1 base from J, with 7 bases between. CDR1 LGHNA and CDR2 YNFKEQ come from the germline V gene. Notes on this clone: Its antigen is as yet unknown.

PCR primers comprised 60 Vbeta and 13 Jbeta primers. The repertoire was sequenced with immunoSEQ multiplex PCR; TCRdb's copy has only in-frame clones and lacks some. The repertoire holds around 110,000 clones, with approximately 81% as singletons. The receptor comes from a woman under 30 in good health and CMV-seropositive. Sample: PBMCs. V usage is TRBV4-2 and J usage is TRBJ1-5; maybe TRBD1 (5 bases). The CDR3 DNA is TGTGCCAGCAGCCAAGACTGGGGCAGCAATCAGCCCCAGCATTTT. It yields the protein CASSQDWGSNQPQHF.